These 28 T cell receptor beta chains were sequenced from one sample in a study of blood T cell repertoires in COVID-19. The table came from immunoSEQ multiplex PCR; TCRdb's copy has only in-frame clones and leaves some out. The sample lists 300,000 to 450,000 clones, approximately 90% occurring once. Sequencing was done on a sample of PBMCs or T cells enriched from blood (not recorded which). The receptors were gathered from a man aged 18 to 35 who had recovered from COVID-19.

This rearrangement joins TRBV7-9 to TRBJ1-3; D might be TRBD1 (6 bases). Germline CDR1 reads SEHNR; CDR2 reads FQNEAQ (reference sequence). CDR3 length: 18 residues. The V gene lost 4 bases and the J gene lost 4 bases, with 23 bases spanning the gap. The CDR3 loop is CASSSYTGTPRRGNTIYF. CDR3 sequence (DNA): TGTGCCAGCAGCTCCTACACCGGGACACCCCGAAGAGGAAACACCATATATTTT.

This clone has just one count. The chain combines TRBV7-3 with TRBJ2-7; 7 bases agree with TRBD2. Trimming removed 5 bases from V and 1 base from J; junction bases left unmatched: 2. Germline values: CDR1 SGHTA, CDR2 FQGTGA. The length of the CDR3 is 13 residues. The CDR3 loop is CASSERGSYEQYF. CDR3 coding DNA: TGTGCCAGCAGCGAGCGGGGTTCCTACGAGCAGTACTTC.

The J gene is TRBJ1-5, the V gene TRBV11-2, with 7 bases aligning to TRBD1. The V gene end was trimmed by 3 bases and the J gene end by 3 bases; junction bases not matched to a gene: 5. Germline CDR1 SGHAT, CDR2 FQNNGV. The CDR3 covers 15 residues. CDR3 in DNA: TGTGCCAGCAGCTTGTGGGGGACAGTCAATCAGCCCCAGCATTTT. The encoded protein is CASSLWGTVNQPQHF.

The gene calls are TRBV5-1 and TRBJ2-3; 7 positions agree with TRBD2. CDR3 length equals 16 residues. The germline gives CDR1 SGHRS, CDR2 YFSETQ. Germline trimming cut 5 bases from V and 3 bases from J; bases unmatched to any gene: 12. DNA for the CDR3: TGCGCCAGCAGGTTTACGGGCGGGGGACTAACAGATACGCAGTATTTT. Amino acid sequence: CASRFTGGGLTDTQYF.

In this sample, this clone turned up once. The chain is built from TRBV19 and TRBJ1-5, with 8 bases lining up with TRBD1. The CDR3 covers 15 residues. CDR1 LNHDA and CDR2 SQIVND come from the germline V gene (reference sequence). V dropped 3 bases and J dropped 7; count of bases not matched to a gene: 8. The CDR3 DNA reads TGTGCCAGTAGTATCCCTGGACAGGGTGCACAGCCCCAGCATTTT. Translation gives CASSIPGQGAQPQHF.

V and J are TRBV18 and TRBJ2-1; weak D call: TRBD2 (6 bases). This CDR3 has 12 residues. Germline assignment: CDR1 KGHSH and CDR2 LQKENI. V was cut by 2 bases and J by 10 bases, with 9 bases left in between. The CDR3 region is CASSPGRGEQFF. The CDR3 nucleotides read TGTGCCAGCTCACCAGGGCGGGGAGAGCAGTTCTTC.

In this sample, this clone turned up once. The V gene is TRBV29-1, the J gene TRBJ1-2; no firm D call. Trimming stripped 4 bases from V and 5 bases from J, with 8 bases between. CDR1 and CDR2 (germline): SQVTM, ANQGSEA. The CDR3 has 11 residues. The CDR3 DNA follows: TGCAGCGTTGTCGGGGAATATGGCTACACCTTC. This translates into CSVVGEYGYTF.

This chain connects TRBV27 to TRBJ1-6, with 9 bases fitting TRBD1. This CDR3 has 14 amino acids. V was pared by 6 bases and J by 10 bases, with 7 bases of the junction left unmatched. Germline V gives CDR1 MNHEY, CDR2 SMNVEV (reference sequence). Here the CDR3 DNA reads TGTGCCAGCAGCCAGGGACAGGGAAAATCACCCCTCCACTTT. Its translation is CASSQGQGKSPLHF.

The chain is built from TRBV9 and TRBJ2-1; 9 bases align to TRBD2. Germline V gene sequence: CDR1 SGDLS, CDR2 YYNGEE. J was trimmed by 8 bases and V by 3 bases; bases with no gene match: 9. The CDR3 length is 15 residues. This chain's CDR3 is CASSEGGLALDEQFF. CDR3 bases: TGTGCCAGCAGCGAGGGGGGACTAGCTTTGGATGAGCAGTTCTTC.

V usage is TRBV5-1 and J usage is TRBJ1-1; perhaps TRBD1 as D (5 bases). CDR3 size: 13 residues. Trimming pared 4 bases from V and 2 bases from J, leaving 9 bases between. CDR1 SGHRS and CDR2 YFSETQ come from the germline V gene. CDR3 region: CASSRGVNTEAFF. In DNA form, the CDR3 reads TGCGCCAGCAGCCGGGGGGTAAACACTGAAGCTTTCTTT.

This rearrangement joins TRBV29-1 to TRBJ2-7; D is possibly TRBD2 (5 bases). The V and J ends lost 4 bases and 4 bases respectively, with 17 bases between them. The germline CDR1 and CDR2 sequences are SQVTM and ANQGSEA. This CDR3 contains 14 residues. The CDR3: CSVVLLGLQYEQYF. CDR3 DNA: TGCAGCGTTGTACTTCTAGGACTTCAATACGAGCAGTACTTC.

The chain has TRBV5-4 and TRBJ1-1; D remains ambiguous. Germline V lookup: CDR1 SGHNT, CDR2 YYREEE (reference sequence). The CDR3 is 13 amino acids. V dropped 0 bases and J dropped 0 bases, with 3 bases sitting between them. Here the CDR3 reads CASSLGVNTEAFF. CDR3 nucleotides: TGTGCCAGCAGCTTGGGAGTGAACACTGAAGCTTTCTTT.

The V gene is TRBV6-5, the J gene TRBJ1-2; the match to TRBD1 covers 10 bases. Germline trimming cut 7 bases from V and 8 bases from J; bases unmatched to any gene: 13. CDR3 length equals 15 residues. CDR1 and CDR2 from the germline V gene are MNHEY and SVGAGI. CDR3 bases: TGTGCCAGCATTTCCGGGACAGGGGTGGTGGGAGGCTACACCTTC. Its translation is CASISGTGVVGGYTF.

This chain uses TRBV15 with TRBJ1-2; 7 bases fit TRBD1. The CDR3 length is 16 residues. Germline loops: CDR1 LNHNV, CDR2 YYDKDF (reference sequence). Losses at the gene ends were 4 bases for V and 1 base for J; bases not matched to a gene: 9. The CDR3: CATSKRQGGLNYGYTF. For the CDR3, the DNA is TGTGCCACCAGCAAAAGACAGGGTGGTCTTAACTATGGCTACACCTTC. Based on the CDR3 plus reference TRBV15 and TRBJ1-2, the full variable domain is DAMVIQNPRYQVTQFGKPVTLSCSQTLNHNVMYWYQQKSSQAPKLLFHYYDKDFNNEADTPDNFQSRRPNTSFCFLDIRSPGLGDTAMYLCATSKRQGGLNYGYTFGSGTRLTVV.

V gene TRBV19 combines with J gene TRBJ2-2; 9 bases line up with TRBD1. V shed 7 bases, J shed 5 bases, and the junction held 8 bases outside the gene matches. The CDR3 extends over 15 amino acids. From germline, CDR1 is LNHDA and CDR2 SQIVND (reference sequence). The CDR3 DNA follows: TGTGCCAGTATTCTGGGACAGGGTTTAACCGGGGAGCTGTTTTTT. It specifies CASILGQGLTGELFF.

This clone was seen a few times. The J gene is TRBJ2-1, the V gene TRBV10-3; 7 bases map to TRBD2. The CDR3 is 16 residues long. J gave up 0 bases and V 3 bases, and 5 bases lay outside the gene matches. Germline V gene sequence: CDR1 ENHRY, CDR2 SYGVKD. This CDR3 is CAISEGLAASYNEQFF. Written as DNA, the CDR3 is TGTGCCATCAGTGAAGGGCTAGCGGCCTCCTACAATGAGCAGTTCTTC.

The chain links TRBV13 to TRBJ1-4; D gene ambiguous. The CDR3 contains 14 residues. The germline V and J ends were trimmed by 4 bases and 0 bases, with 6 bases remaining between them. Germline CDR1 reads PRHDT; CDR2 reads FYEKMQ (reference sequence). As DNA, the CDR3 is TGTGCCAGCAGCTCAGGCGCAACTAATGAAAAACTGTTTTTT. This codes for CASSSGATNEKLFF.

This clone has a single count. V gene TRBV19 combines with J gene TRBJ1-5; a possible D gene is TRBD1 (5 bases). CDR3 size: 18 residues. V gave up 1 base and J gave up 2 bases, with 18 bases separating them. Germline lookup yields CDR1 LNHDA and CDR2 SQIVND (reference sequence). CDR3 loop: CASSIGRAGPVGNQPQHF. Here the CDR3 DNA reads TGTGCCAGTAGTATAGGGAGGGCAGGGCCCGTCGGCAATCAGCCCCAGCATTTT.

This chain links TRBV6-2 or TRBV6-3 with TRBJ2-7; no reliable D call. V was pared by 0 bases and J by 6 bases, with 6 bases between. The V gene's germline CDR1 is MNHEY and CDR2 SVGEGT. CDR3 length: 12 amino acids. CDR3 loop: CASSYSFREQYF. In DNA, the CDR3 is TGTGCCAGCAGTTACTCTTTCCGCGAGCAGTACTTC.

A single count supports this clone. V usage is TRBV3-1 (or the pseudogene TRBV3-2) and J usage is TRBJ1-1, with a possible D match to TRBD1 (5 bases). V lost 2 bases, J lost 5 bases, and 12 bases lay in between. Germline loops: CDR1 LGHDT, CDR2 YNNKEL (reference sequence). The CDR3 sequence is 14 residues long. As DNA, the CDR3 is TGTGCCAGCAGCCAACCTCAGGGAGGGACTGAAGCTTTCTTT. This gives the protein CASSQPQGGTEAFF.

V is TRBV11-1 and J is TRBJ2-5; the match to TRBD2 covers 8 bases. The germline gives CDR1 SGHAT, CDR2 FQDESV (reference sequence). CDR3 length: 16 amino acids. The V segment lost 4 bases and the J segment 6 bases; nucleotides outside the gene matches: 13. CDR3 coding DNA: TGTGCCAGCAGCTCCGTGGGGACTAGAGCCGTCAAGACCCAGTACTTC. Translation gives CASSSVGTRAVKTQYF.

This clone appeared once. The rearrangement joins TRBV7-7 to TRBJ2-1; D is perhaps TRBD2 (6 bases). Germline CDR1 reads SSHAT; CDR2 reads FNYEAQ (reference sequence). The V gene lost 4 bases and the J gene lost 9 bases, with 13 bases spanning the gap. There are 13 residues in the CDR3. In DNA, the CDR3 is TGTGCCAGCAGCTCAGCGGCGGGGACTGAGCAGTTCTTC. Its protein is CASSSAAGTEQFF. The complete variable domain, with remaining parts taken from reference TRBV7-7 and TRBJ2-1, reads GAGVSQSPRYKVTKRGQDVTLRCDPISSHATLYWYQQALGQGPEFLTYFNYEAQPDKSGLPSDRFSAERPEGSISTLTIQRTEQRDSAMYRCASSSAAGTEQFFGPGTRLTVL.

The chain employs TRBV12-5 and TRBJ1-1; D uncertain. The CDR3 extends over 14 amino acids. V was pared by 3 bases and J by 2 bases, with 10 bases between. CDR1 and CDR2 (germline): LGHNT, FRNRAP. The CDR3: CASGFWQKNTEAFF. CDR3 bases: TGTGCTAGTGGTTTTTGGCAAAAAAACACTGAAGCTTTCTTT. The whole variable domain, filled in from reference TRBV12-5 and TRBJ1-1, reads DARVTQTPRHKVTEMGQEVTMRCQPILGHNTVFWYRQTMMQGLELLAYFRNRAPLDDSGMPKDRFSAEMPDATLATLKIQPSEPRDSAVYFCASGFWQKNTEAFFGQGTRLTVV.

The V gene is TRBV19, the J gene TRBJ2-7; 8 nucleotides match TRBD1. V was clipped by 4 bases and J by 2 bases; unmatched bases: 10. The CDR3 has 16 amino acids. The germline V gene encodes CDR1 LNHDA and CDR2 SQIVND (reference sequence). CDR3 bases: TGTGCCAGTAGTACTCTAGACAGGGGAGGTACCTACGAGCAGTACTTC. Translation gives CASSTLDRGGTYEQYF.

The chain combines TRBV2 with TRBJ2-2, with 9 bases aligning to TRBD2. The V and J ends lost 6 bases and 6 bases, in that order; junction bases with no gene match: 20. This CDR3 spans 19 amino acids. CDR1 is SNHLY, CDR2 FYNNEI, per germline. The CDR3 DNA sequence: TGTGCCAGCAGAAAGAGAACCGGGACTAGCAGCTTCGCCGCCGGGGAGCTGTTTTTT. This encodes CASRKRTGTSSFAAGELFF.

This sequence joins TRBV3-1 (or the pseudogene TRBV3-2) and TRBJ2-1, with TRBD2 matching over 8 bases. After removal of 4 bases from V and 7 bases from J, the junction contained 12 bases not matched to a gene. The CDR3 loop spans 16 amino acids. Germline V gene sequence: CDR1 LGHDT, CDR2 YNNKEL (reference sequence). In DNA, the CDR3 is TGTGCCAGCAGCCCCCTCGGCGGGAGGACGGGGAATGAGCAGTTCTTC. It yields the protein CASSPLGGRTGNEQFF.

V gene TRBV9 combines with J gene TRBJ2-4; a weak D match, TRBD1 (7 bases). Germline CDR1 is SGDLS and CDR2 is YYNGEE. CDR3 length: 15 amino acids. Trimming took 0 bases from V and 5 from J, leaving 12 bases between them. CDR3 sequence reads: CASSVEEGAENIQYF. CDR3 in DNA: TGTGCCAGCAGCGTAGAGGAGGGGGCGGAAAACATTCAGTACTTC.

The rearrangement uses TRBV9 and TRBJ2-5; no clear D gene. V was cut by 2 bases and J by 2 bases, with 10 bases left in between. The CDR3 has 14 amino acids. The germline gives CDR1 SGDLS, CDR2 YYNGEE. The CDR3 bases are TGTGCCAGCAGCGTTGGGCCTGCACAAGAGACCCAGTACTTC. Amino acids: CASSVGPAQETQYF.